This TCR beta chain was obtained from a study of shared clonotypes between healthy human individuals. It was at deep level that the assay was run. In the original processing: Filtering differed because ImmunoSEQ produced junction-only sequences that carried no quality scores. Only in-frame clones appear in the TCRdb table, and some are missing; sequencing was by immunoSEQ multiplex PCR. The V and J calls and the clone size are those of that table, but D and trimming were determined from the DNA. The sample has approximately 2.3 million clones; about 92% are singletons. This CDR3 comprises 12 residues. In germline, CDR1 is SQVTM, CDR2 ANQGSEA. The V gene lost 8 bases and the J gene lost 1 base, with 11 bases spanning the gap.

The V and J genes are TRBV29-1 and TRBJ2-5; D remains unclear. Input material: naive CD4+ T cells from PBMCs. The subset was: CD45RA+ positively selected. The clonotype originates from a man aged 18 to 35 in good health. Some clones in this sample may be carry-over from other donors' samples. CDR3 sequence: CSTRLPQETQYF. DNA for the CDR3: TGCAGCACCAGACTCCCCCAAGAGACCCAGTACTTC.